These 9 T cell receptor beta chains were all obtained from the same sample, sequenced in a study of blood T cells in healthy people across ages. With a J-beta primer mix and a sample-barcoded 5' primer, a second PCR ran 7 to 11 cycles. TCRdb ran MiXCR on the 5' RACE reads and lists one entry per CDR3 protein. The table shows approximately 800,000 distinct CDR3 sequences, with roughly 25% occurring only once. The same data also went into a second study, on T cells of mothers and their children.

Sequencing input: blood. Receptors originate from a boy between 10 and 17 years old in good health.

V gene TRBV20-1 combines with J gene TRBJ2-7, with TRBD2 matching over 13 bases. Germline V gives CDR1 DFQATT, CDR2 SNEGSKA (reference sequence). With V trimmed by 7 bases and J by 1 base, 19 bases remained unmatched. This CDR3 spans 19 amino acids. CDR3 region: CSDPVLAKWTSGGSYEQYF. CDR3 bases: TGCAGTGACCCGGTGCTTGCTAAGTGGACTAGCGGGGGTTCCTACGAGCAGTACTTC.

This clonotype has more than one count but fewer than ten. This chain links TRBV6-1 with TRBJ2-2; 9 bases align to TRBD2. This CDR3 region has 14 residues. Germline V gives CDR1 MNHNS, CDR2 SASEGT. Germline trimming cut 10 bases from V and 4 bases from J; bases unmatched to any gene: 7. CDR3 amino acids: CATSSGELTGELFF. In DNA, the CDR3 is TGTGCCACCTCTAGCGGGGAACTCACCGGGGAGCTGTTTTTT.

In this sample, this clonotype turned up a few times. V is TRBV6-2 or TRBV6-3 and J is TRBJ2-1; D not resolved. V lost 8 bases and J 1 base, leaving 12 bases between the germline ends. In germline, CDR1 is MNHEY, CDR2 SVGEGT. The CDR3 sequence is 14 residues long. The CDR3 loop is CASQRAESYNEQFF. As DNA, the CDR3 is TGTGCCAGCCAAAGAGCAGAATCCTACAATGAGCAGTTCTTC.

With respect to this clonotype: One end of the junction varies from germline; a read error may be responsible. This chain links TRBV4-2 with TRBJ2-3, with 7 bases aligning to TRBD2. Germline CDR1 LGHNA, CDR2 YNFKEQ. The CDR3 length is 16 residues. The CDR3 coding sequence is TGTACCAGCAGCCAAGTGGGTCTAGCGGATACAGATACGCAGTATTTT. Amino acids: CTSSQVGLADTDTQYF.

In its sample, this clonotype was seen a few times. The rearrangement joins TRBV7-2 to TRBJ2-5, with 7 bases fitting TRBD2. Germline assignment: CDR1 SGHTA and CDR2 FQGNSA. This CDR3 region has 14 residues. The trim removed 1 base at V and 5 bases at J, leaving 4 bases unmatched. CDR3 in DNA: TGTGCCAGCAGCTTAGGTGCGCGGGGGGAGACCCAGTACTTC. It codes for CASSLGARGETQYF.

In this sample, this clonotype turned up a few times. The genes are TRBV29-1 and TRBJ1-5; no reliable D call. CDR1 and CDR2 (germline): SQVTM, ANQGSEA. The length of the CDR3 is 13 residues. V was clipped by 0 bases and J by 1 base, with 4 bases between them. The CDR3 coding sequence is TGCAGCGTTGAAGAGGGGAGCAATCAGCCCCAGCATTTT. Translation gives CSVEEGSNQPQHF.

This clonotype was counted a few times. This chain uses TRBV7-2 with TRBJ2-5; 10 positions match TRBD2. CDR3 length: 15 residues. V shed 5 bases, J shed 5 bases, and the junction held 8 bases outside the gene matches. Germline V gene sequence: CDR1 SGHTA, CDR2 FQGNSA. The CDR3 here is CASSPSGRAFETQYF. The CDR3 DNA reads TGTGCCAGCAGCCCGAGCGGGAGGGCCTTTGAGACCCAGTACTTC.

The chain is built from TRBV5-1 and TRBJ1-1; a possible D gene is TRBD1 (5 bases). CDR3 length: 14 residues. Trimming removed 2 bases from V and 0 bases from J, with 8 bases in between. Germline CDR1 is SGHRS and CDR2 is YFSETQ. Here the CDR3 DNA reads TGCGCCAGCAGCTTCCTGGGGCTGAACACTGAAGCTTTCTTT. Protein sequence: CASSFLGLNTEAFF.

V gene TRBV29-1 combines with J gene TRBJ1-3; D is unclear. Germline V lookup: CDR1 SQVTM, CDR2 ANQGSEA. V dropped 4 bases and J dropped 2 bases, with 6 bases sitting between them. CDR3 length equals 12 residues. The CDR3 sequence is CSVGGAGNTIYF. Here the CDR3 DNA reads TGCAGCGTTGGGGGAGCTGGAAACACCATATATTTT.